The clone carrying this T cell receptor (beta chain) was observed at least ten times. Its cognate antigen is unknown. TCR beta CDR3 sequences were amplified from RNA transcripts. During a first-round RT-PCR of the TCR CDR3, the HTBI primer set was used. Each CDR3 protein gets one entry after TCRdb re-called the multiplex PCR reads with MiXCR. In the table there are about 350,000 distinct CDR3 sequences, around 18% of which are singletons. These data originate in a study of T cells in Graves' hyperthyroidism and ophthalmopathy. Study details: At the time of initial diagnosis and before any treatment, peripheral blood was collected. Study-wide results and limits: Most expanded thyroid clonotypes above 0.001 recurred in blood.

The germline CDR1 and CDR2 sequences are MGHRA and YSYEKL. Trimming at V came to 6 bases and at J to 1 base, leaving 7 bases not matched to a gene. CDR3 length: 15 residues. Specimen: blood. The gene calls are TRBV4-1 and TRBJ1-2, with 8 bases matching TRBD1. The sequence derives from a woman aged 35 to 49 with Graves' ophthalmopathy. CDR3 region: CASRQWDRYNYGYTF. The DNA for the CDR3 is TGCGCCAGCAGACAGTGGGACAGGTATAACTATGGCTACACCTTC.